This TCR beta chain was recovered during a study of blood T cell repertoires in COVID-19. Study-wide context: The United States, Italy and Spain provided the acute and convalescent COVID-19 samples.

Methods used by the authors: Reference gene primer amplification gave estimated nucleated cell counts. Here immunoSEQ multiplex PCR was the method, and the copy in TCRdb shows in-frame clones only, minus some. V and J calls plus clone size are reproduced from that table; the DNA served to infer D and trimming. The sample records 250,000 or so clones, roughly nine tenths being singletons. Trimming left V 1 base short and J 0 bases short, with 9 bases between. The CDR3 has 15 amino acids. Germline CDR1 and CDR2: SGHTA and FQGTGA. Across fewer than 25 US areas, participants ranged in age from 18 to 89 years. Clinical histories supplied by participants themselves formed the basis of cohort assignment.

Source material: PBMCs or T cells enriched from blood (not recorded which). This receptor was taken from a human donor in a cohort exposed to, infected with or recovered from COVID-19 (not recorded which). The donor label of this sample is uncertain. The rearrangement uses TRBV7-3 and TRBJ2-5; possibly TRBD2 for D (5 bases). CDR3 sequence reads: CASSLSGGYQETQYF. The CDR3 DNA is TGTGCCAGCAGCTTAAGCGGCGGGTACCAAGAGACCCAGTACTTC.